Below, 8 T cell receptor beta chains from the same sample are listed, as sequenced in a study of shared clonotypes between healthy human individuals. Some clones are missing from TCRdb's copy, which holds only in-frame ones; the method was immunoSEQ multiplex PCR. The table includes over 300,000 clones, around 86% detected once. The sample comprised memory CD8+ T cells sorted from blood. The sample's subset: CD45RO+ cells pooled with CCR7-negative TemRA cells. Receptors originate from a man younger than 30 in good health.

The sample holds one count of this clone. Other nucleotide sequences from this sample produce the same CDR3. This chain links TRBV5-1 with TRBJ2-3; D is ambiguous. The germline V and J ends were trimmed by 0 bases and 0 bases, with 8 bases remaining between them. The CDR3 covers 15 residues. CDR1 is SGHRS, CDR2 YFSETQ, per germline. Written as DNA, the CDR3 is TGCGCCAGCAGCTTGGAGGAGACTAGCACAGATACGCAGTATTTT. Translation gives CASSLEETSTDTQYF.

This sequence joins TRBV4-1 and TRBJ2-1; the D is unclear. V was shortened by 3 bases and J by 1 base, with 10 bases between the two germline ends. CDR1 and CDR2 (germline): MGHRA, YSYEKL. The CDR3 spans 15 residues. CDR3 protein: CASSHEDNSYNEQFF. CDR3 nucleotides: TGCGCCAGCAGCCACGAAGACAATTCCTACAATGAGCAGTTCTTC.

This clone was counted a few times. V gene TRBV27 combines with J gene TRBJ2-7; no reliable D call. The CDR3 runs 11 residues. The V gene lost 2 bases and the J gene lost 5 bases, with 4 bases spanning the gap. The V gene's germline CDR1 is MNHEY and CDR2 SMNVEV (reference sequence). Here the CDR3 reads CASSLRNEQYF. In DNA, the CDR3 is TGTGCCAGCAGTTTAAGGAACGAGCAGTACTTC.

The CDR3 protein is CASSELALSTDTQYF. The CDR3 DNA reads as TGTGCCAGCAGTGAACTAGCGCTTAGCACAGATACGCAGTATTTT. The chain employs TRBV25-1 and TRBJ2-3, with D possibly TRBD2 on 6 matching bases. The CDR3 spans 15 residues. Germline loops: CDR1 MGHDK, CDR2 SYGVNS. V was cut by 2 bases and J by 0 bases, with 9 bases left in between.

The rearrangement uses TRBV7-9 and TRBJ2-3; D unclear. Trimming shortened V by 5 bases and J by 2 bases, and 17 bases separated the two germline ends. This CDR3 region has 16 residues. CDR1 is SEHNR and CDR2 is FQNEAQ in the germline V gene (reference sequence). The CDR3 sequence is CASSPTAIQATDTQYF. CDR3 DNA: TGTGCCAGCAGCCCCACGGCGATTCAGGCCACAGATACGCAGTATTTT. Full variable domain (rest looked up from reference TRBV7-9 and TRBJ2-3): DTGVSQNPRHKITKRGQNVTFRCDPISEHNRLYWYRQTLGQGPEFLTYFQNEAQLEKSRLLSDRFSAERPKGSFSTLEIQRTEQGDSAMYLCASSPTAIQATDTQYFGPGTRLTVL.

The chain combines TRBV7-9 with TRBJ1-1; D gene unclear. Germline V CDR1 and CDR2: SEHNR, FQNEAQ (reference sequence). The CDR3 extends over 15 amino acids. Trimming removed 1 base at V and 0 bases at J, with 9 bases between. Written as DNA, the CDR3 is TGTGCCAGCAGCTTAGGATACTCCCTGAACACTGAAGCTTTCTTT. Translated: CASSLGYSLNTEAFF.

The J gene is TRBJ1-1, the V gene TRBV7-9; D remains unclear. The CDR3 loop spans 14 amino acids. CDR1 SEHNR and CDR2 FQNEAQ come from the germline V gene (reference sequence). The V gene lost 1 base and the J gene lost 5 bases, with 11 bases spanning the gap. CDR3 in amino acids: CASSLVVRGTEAFF. The CDR3, as DNA: TGTGCCAGCAGCTTAGTGGTTCGGGGAACTGAAGCTTTCTTT.

This clone was detected once. The chain couples TRBV5-4 to TRBJ2-3; D gene ambiguous. V was pared by 6 bases and J by 2 bases, with 13 bases between. The germline V gene encodes CDR1 SGHNT and CDR2 YYREEE (reference sequence). This CDR3 region has 14 residues. The CDR3 nucleotides read TGTGCCAGCACGGCGGAAAGACTCACAGATACGCAGTATTTT. Amino acid sequence: CASTAERLTDTQYF.